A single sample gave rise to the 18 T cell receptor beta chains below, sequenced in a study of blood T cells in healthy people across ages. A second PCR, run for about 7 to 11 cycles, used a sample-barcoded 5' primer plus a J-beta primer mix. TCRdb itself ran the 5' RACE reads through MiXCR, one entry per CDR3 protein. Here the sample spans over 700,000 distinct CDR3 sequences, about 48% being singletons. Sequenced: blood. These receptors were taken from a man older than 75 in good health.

For the CDR3, the DNA is TGTGCCAGCAGCGTAGCCCCCGGGAGCTCCTACGAGCAGTACTTC. Protein sequence: CASSVAPGSSYEQYF. The chain combines TRBV9 with TRBJ2-7; TRBD2 is a possible D gene (6 bases). Trimming took 0 bases from V and 0 from J, leaving 10 bases between them. CDR3 length: 15 residues. The germline gives CDR1 SGDLS, CDR2 YYNGEE.

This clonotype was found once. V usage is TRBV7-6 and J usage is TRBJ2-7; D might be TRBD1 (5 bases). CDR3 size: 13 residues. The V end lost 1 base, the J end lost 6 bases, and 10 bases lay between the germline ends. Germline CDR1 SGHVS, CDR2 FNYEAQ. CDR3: CASSLGGSPEQYF. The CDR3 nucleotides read TGTGCCAGCAGCTTAGGGGGCAGCCCCGAGCAGTACTTC. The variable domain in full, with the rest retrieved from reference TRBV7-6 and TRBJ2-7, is GAGVSQSPRYKVTKRGQDVALRCDPISGHVSLYWYRQALGQGPEFLTYFNYEAQQDKSGLPNDRFSAERPEGSISTLTIQRTEQRDSAMYRCASSLGGSPEQYFGPGTRLTVT.

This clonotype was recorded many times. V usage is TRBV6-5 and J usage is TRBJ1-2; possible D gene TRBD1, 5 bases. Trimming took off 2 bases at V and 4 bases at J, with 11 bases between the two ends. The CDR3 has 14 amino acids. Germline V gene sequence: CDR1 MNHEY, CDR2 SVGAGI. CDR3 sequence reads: CASSYMGGGYGYTF. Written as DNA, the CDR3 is TGTGCCAGCAGTTACATGGGGGGTGGCTATGGCTACACCTTC.

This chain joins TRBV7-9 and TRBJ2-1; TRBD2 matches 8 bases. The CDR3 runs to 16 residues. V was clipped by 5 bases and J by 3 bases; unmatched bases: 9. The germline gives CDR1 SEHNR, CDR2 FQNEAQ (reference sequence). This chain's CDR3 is CASSPGGGTNYNEQFF. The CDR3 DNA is TGTGCCAGCAGCCCCGGGGGGGGGACTAACTACAATGAGCAGTTCTTC.

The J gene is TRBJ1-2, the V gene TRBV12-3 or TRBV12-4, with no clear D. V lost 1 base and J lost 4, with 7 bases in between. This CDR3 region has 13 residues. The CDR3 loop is CASSLEVGYGYTF. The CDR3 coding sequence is TGTGCCAGCAGTTTAGAGGTGGGCTATGGCTACACCTTC.

CDR3 in amino acids: CASSLGRVTSTDTQYF. The CDR3 bases are TGTGCCAGCAGCTTAGGGAGGGTAACTAGCACAGATACGCAGTATTTT. This chain links TRBV11-2 with TRBJ2-3; tentatively, D is TRBD2 (6 bases). Germline CDR1 SGHAT, CDR2 FQNNGV. Trimming removed 1 base at V and 0 bases at J, with 11 bases between. The CDR3 spans 16 residues.

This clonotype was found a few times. CDR3 nucleotides: TGTGCCAGCAGCGACCCTTTGTACCCGGGGGGGAAAGGCGCCGACGAGCAGTACTTC. This gives the protein CASSDPLYPGGKGADEQYF. V gene TRBV7-9 combines with J gene TRBJ2-7; TRBD2 aligns across 8 bases. This CDR3 has 19 amino acids. The germline CDR1 and CDR2 sequences are SEHNR and FQNEAQ (reference sequence). V lost 5 bases to trimming and J lost 5 bases; unmatched junction nucleotides: 23.

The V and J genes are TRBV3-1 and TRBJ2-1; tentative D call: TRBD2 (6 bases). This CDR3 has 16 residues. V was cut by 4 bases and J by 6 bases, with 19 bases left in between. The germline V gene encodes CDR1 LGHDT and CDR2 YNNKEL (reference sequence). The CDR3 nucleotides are TGTGCCAGCAGCCGAGAGCTAGCGCCGTTCGTCAATGAGCAGTTCTTC. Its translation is CASSRELAPFVNEQFF.

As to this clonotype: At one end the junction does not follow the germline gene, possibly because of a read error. The chain's CDR3 is CASSPGPSSERTYKQYF. CDR3 nucleotides: TGTGCCAGCAGCCCTGGACCATCTAGCGAACGGACCTACAAGCAGTACTTC. The rearrangement uses TRBV3-1 and TRBJ2-7; tentatively, D is TRBD2 (6 bases). The CDR3 extends over 17 amino acids. The germline CDR1 and CDR2 sequences are LGHDT and YNNKEL (reference sequence).

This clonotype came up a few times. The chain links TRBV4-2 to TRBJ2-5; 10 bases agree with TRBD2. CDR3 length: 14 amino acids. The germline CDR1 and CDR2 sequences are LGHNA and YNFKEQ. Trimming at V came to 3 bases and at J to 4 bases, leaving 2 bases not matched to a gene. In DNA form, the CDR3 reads TGTGCCAGCAGCCAGCGGACTAGCGGAGAGACCCAGTACTTC. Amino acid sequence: CASSQRTSGETQYF.

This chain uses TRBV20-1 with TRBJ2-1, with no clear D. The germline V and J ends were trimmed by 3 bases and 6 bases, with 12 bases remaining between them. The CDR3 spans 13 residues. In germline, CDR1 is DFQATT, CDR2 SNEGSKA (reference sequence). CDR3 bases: TGCAGTGCTAGTCGGTGGGGTGGCAATGAGCAGTTCTTC. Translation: CSASRWGGNEQFF.

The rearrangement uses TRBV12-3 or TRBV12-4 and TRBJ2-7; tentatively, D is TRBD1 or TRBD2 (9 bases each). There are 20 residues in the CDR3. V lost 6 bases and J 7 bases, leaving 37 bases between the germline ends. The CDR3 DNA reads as TGTGCCAGCAGCAGGGGACAGGGAGGAATAGCGGGAGTTTCCTACAATGAGCAGTACTTC. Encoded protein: CASSRGQGGIAGVSYNEQYF.

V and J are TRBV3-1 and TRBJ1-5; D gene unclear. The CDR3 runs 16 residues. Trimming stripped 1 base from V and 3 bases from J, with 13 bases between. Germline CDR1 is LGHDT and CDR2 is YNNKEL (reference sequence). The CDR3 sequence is CASSQGSPSTNQPQHF. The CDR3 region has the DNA TGTGCCAGCAGCCAAGGTTCACCGTCTACCAATCAGCCCCAGCATTTT.

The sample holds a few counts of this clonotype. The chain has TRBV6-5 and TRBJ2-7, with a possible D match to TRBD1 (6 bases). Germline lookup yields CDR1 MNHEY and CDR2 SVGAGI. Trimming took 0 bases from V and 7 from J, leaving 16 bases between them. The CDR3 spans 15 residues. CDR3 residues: CASSYSRQGTVEQYF. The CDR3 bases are TGTGCCAGCAGTTACTCCCGGCAGGGGACGGTAGAGCAGTACTTC.

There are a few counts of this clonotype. The CDR3 DNA reads as TGCAGTGCTAGAGAGTTTGGGACTGCCTCGCGGGAGCAGTACTTC. It yields the protein CSAREFGTASREQYF. This sequence joins TRBV20-1 and TRBJ2-7, with D possibly being TRBD2 (6 bases). This CDR3 spans 15 amino acids. Trimming stripped 0 bases from V and 7 bases from J, with 19 bases between. The germline V gene encodes CDR1 DFQATT and CDR2 SNEGSKA (reference sequence).

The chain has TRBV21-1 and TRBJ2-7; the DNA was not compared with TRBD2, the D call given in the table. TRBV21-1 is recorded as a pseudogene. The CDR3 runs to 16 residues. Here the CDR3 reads CASRNREGRGSYEQYF. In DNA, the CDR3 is TGTGCCAGCAGAAACAGGGAAGGCAGGGGCTCCTACGAGCAGTACTTC.

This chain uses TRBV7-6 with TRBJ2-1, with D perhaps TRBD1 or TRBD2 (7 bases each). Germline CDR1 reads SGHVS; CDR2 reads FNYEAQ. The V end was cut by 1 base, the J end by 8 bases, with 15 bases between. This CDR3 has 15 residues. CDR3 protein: CASSLGAGGRDEQFF. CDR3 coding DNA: TGTGCCAGCAGCTTAGGGGCAGGGGGGAGGGATGAGCAGTTCTTC.

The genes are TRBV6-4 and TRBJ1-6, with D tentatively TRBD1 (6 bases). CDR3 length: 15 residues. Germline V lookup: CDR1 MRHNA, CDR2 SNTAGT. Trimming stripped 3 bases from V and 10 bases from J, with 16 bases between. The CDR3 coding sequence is TGTGCCAGCAGTGAGAGTACAGGGCGATGGTCACCCCTCCACTTT. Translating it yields CASSESTGRWSPLHF.